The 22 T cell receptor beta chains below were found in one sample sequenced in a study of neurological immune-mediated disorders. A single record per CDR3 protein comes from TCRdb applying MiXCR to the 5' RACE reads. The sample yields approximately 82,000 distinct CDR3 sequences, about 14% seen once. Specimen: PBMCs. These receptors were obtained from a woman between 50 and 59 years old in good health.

The CDR3 nucleotides read TGTGCCAGCAGTCCATTACAGGGGACGTTTGAAAAACTGTTTTTT. Translation gives CASSPLQGTFEKLFF. The genes are TRBV12-3 or TRBV12-4 and TRBJ1-4; 7 bases are a match to TRBD1. V shed 5 bases, J shed 7 bases, and the junction held 10 bases outside the gene matches. This CDR3 spans 15 amino acids.

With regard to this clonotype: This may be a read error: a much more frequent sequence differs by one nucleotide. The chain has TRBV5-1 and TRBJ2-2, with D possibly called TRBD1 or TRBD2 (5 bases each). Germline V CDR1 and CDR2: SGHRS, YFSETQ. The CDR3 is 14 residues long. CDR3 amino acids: CASSSIGDAGDLFF. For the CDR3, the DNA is TGCGCCAGCAGCTCGATCGGGGACGCCGGGGATCTGTTTTTT.

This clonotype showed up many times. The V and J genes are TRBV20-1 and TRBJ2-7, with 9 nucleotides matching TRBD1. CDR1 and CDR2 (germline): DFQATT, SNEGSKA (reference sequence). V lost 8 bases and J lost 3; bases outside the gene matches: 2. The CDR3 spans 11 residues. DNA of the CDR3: TGCAGTCTGGACAGGGGCTACGAGCAGTACTTC. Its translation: CSLDRGYEQYF.

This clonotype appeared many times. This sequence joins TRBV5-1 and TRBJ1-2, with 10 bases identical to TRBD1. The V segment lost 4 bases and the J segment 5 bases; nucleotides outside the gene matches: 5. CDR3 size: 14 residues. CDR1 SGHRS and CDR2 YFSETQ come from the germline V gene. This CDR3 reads CASSPGTGEYGYTF. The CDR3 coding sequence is TGCGCCAGCAGCCCCGGGACAGGGGAGTATGGCTACACCTTC.

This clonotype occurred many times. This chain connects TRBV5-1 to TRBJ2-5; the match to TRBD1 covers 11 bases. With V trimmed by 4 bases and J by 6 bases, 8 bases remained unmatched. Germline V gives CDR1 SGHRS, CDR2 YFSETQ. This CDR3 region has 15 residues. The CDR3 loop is CASSATGTGGQTQYF. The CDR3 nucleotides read TGCGCCAGCAGCGCTACCGGGACAGGGGGGCAGACCCAGTACTTC.

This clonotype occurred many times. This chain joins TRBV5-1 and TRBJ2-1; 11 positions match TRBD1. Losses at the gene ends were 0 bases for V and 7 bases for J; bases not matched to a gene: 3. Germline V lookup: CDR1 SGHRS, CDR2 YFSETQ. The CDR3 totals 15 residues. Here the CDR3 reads CASSLEGQGANEQFF. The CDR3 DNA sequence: TGCGCCAGCAGCTTGGAAGGACAGGGGGCTAATGAGCAGTTCTTC.

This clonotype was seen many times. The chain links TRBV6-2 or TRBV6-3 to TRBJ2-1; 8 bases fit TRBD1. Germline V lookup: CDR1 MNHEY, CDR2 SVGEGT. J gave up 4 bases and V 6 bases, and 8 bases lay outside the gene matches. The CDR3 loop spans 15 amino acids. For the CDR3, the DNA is TGTGCCAGCAGACAAGGGACAGGAAAGTACAATGAGCAGTTCTTC. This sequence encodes CASRQGTGKYNEQFF.

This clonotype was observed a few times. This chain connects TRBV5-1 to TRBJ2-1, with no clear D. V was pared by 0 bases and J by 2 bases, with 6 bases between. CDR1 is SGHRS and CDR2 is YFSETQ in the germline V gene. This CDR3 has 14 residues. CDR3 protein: CASSLAGTYNEQFF. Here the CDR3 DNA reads TGCGCCAGCAGCTTGGCGGGCACCTACAATGAGCAGTTCTTC.

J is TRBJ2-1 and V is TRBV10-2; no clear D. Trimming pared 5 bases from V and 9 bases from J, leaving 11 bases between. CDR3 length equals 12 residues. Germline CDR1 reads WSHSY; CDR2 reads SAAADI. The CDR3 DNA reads TGCGCCAGCAGTACGACGAACGGTGAGCAGTTCTTC. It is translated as CASSTTNGEQFF.

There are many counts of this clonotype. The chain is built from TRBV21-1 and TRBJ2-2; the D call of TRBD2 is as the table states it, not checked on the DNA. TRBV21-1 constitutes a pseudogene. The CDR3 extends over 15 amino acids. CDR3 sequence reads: CASSKGGREGTGLFF. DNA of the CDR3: TGTGCCAGCAGCAAAGGCGGCAGGGAAGGAACGGGGCTGTTTTTT.

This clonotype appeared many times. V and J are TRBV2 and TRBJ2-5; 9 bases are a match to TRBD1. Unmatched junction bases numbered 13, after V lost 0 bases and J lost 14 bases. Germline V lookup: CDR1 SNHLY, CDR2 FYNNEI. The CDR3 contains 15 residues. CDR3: CASSEAGTGSSFVYF. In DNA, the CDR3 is TGTGCCAGCAGTGAAGCCGGGACAGGGAGCTCCTTCGTATACTTC.

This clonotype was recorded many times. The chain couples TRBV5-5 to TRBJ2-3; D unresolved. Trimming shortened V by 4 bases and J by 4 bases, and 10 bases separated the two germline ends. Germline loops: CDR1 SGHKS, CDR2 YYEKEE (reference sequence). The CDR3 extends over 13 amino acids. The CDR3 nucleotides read TGTGCCAGCAGCCAAACCGCCCCAGATACGCAGTATTTT. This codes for CASSQTAPDTQYF.

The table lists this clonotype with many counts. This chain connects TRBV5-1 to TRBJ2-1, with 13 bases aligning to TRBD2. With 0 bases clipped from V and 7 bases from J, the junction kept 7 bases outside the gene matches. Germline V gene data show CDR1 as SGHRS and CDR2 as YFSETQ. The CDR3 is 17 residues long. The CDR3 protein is CASSLGTSGSSMNEQFF. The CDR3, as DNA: TGCGCCAGCAGCTTGGGGACTAGCGGGAGCTCGATGAATGAGCAGTTCTTC.

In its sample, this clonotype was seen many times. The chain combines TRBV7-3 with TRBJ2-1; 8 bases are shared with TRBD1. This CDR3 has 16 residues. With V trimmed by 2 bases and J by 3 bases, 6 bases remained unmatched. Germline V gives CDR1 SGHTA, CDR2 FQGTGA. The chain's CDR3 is CASSLSGTGLYNEQFF. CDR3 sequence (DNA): TGTGCCAGCAGCTTATCCGGGACAGGACTCTACAATGAGCAGTTCTTC.

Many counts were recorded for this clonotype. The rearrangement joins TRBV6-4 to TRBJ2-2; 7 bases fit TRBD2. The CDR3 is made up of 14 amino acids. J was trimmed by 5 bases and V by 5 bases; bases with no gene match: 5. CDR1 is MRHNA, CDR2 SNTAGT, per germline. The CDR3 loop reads CASSPEGGTGELFF. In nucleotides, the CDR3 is TGTGCCAGCAGTCCAGAGGGAGGGACCGGGGAGCTGTTTTTT.

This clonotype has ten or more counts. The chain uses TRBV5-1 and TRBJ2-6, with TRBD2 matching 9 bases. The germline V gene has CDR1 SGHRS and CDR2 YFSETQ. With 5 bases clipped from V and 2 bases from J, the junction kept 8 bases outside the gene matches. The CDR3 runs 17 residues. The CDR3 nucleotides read TGCGCCAGCAGGGGTTCTAGCGGGATCCCTGGGGCCAACGTCCTGACTTTC. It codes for CASRGSSGIPGANVLTF.

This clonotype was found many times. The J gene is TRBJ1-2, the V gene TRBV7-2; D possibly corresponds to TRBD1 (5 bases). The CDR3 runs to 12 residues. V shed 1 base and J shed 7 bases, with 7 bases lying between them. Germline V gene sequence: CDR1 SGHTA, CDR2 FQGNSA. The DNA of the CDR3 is TGTGCCAGCAGCTTAGTCGGGGGTGGCTACACCTTC. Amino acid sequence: CASSLVGGGYTF. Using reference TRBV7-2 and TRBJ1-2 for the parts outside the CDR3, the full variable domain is GAGVSQSPSNKVTEKGKDVELRCDPISGHTALYWYRQSLGQGLEFLIYFQGNSAPDKSGLPSDRFSAERTGGSVSTLTIQRTQQEDSAVYLCASSLVGGGYTFGSGTRLTVV.

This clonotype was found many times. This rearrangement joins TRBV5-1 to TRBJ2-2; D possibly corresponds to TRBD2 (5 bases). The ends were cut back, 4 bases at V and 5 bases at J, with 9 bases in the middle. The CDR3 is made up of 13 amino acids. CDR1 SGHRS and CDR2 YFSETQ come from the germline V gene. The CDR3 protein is CASSLLATGELFF. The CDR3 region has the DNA TGCGCCAGCAGCCTGCTAGCAACCGGGGAGCTGTTTTTT. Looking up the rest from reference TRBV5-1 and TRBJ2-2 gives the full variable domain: KAGVTQTPRYLIKTRGQQVTLSCSPISGHRSVSWYQQTPGQGLQFLFEYFSETQRNKGNFPGRFSGRQFSNSRSEMNVSTLELGDSALYLCASSLLATGELFFGEGSRLTVL.

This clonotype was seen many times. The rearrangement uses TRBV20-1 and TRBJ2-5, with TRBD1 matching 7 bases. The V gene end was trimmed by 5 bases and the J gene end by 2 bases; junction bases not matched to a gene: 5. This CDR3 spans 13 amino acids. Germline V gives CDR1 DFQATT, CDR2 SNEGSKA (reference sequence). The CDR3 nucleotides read TGCAGTGCTGAGCGACAGGGACAAGAGACCCAGTACTTC. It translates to CSAERQGQETQYF.

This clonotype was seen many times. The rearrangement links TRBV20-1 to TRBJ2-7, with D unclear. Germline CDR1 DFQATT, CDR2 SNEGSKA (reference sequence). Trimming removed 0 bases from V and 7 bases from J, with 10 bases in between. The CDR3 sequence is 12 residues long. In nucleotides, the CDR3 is TGCAGTGCTAGAGAGTATATGGGGGAGCAGTACTTC. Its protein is CSAREYMGEQYF.

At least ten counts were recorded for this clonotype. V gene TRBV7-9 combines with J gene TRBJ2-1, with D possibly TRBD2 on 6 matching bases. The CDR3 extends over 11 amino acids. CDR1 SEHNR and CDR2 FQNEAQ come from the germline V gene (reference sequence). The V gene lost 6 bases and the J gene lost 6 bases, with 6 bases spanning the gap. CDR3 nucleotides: TGTGCCAGCAGGGAGGGCAATGAGCAGTTCTTC. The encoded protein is CASREGNEQFF.

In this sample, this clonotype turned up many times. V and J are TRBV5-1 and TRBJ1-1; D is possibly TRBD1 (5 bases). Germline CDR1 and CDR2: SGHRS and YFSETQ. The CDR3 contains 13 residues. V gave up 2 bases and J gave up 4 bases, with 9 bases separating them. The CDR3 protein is CASSLQEGTEAFF. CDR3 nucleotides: TGCGCCAGCAGCTTACAGGAGGGCACTGAAGCTTTCTTT.